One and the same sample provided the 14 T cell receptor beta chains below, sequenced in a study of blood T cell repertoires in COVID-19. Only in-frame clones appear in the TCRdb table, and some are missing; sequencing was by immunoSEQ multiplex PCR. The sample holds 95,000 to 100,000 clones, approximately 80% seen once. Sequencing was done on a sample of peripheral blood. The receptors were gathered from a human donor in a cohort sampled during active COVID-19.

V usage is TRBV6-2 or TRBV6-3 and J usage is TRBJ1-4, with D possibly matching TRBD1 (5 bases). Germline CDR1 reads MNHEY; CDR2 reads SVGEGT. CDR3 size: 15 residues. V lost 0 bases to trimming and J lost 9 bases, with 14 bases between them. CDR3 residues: CASSYSRGVRQKLFF. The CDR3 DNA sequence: TGTGCCAGCAGTTACTCCCGGGGGGTGAGGCAAAAACTGTTTTTT.

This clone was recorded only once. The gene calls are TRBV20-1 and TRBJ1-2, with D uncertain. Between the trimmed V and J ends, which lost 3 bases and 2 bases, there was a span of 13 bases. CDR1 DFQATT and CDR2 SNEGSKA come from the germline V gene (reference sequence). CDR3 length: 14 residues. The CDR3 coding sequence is TGCAGTGCTAGTGTGGGGAGCGTCAACTATGGCTACACCTTC. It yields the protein CSASVGSVNYGYTF.

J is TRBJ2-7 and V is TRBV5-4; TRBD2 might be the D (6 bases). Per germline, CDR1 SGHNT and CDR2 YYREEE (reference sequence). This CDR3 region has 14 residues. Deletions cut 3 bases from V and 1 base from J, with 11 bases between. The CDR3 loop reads CASSYRGGSYEQYF. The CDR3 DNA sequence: TGTGCCAGCAGCTACCGTGGAGGGTCCTACGAGCAGTACTTC.

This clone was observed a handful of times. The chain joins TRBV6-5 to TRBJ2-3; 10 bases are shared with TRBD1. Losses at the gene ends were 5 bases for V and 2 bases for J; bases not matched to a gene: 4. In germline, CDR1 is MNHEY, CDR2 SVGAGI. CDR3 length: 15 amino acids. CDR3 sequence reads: CASSRTGGLTDTQYF. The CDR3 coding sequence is TGTGCCAGCAGTCGGACAGGGGGGCTCACAGATACGCAGTATTTT.

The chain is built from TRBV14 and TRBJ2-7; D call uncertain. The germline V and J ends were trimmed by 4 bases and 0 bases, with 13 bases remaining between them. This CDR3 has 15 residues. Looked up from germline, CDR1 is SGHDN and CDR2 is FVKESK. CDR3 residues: CASSRMQVRSYEQYF. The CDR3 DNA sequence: TGTGCCAGCAGCCGAATGCAGGTGCGCTCCTACGAGCAGTACTTC.

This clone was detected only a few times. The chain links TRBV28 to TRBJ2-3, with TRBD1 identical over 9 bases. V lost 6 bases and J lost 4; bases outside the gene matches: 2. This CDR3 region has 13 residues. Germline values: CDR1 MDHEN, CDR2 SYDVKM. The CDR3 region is CASRGTGSDTQYF. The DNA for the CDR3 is TGTGCCAGCAGAGGGACAGGGTCAGATACGCAGTATTTT.

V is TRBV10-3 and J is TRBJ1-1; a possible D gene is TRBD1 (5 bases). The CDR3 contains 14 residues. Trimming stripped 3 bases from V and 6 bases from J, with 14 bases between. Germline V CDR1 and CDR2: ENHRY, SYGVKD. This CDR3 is CAISDPFDRPEAFF. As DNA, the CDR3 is TGTGCCATCAGTGACCCATTTGACAGACCTGAAGCTTTCTTT.

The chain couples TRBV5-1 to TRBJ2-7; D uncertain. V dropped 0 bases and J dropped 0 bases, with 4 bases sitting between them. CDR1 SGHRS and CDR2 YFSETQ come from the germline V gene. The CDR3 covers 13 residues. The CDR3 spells CASSLVHSYEQYF. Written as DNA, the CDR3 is TGCGCCAGCAGCTTGGTCCACTCCTACGAGCAGTACTTC.

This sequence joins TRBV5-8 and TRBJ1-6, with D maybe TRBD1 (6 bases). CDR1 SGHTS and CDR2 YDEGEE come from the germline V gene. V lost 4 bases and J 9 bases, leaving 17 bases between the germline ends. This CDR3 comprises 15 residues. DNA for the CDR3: TGTGCCAGCAGCCCCAGGACAGCGAAATCTTCACCCCTCCACTTT. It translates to CASSPRTAKSSPLHF.

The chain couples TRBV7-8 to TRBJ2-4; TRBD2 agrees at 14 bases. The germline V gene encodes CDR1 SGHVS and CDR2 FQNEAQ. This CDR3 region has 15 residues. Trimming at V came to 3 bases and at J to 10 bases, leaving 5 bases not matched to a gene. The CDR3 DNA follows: TGTGCCAGCAGCTTGGGACTAGCGGGAGAATCGATTCAGTACTTC. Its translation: CASSLGLAGESIQYF.

CDR3 nucleotide sequence: TGCGCCAGCAGCTTGAACCCAGGGGCTTGGGATGAGCAGTTCTTC. It yields the protein CASSLNPGAWDEQFF. V usage is TRBV5-1 and J usage is TRBJ2-1; tentative D call: TRBD1 (6 bases). CDR1 and CDR2 (germline): SGHRS, YFSETQ. The CDR3 runs 15 residues. V dropped 1 base and J dropped 8 bases, with 16 bases sitting between them.

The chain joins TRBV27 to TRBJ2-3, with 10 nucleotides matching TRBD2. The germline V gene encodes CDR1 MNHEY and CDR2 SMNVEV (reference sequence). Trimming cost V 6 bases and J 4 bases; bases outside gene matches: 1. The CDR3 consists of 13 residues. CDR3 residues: CASRGTSADTQYF. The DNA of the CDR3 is TGTGCCAGCAGAGGGACTAGCGCAGATACGCAGTATTTT.

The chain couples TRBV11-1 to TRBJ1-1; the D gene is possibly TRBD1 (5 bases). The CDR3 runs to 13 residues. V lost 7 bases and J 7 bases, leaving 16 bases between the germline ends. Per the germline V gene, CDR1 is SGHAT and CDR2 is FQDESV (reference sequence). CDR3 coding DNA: TGTGCCAGCATGAACCGGGACTCTGATGAAGCTTTCTTT. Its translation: CASMNRDSDEAFF.

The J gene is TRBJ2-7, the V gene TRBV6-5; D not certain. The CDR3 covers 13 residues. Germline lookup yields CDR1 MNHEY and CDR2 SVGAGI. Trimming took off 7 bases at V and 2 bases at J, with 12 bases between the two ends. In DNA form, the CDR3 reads TGTGCCAGCAAAACCCTAATCCCCTACGAGCAGTACTTC. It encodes CASKTLIPYEQYF.